These 17 T cell receptor beta chains came from one sample sequenced in a study of vaccination and CD4 T cells after COVID-19 (dated by TCRdb to 2021 to 2024). The library was prepared using PCR. Sequencing was carried out with an Illumina iSeq 100. TCR sequencing of DNA from cultured CD4+ T cells used the Oncomine TCR Beta short-read assay at the Johns Hopkins FTIC core. TCRdb trimmed the raw reads at Q25, called clones with MiXCR and kept productive beta chains. Duplicate CDR3 protein sequences are folded into a single record with the most common DNA and genes. The sample profile shows about 19,000 distinct CDR3 sequences; approximately 70% of them were found once. The biggest ten clones account for 4.5% to 7% of the sample. The intended sense of this specimen's treatment or condition label: approximately nine-day PBMC culture with coronavirus spike peptide pools or control peptides (ViraFEST assay).

What these receptors recognize is not known. Sequenced material: CD4+ T cells from blood, cultured in vitro. All receptors derive from a human donor who had recovered from COVID-19.

This chain links TRBV20-1 with TRBJ2-1; tentative D call: TRBD2 (6 bases). Germline CDR1 DFQATT, CDR2 SNEGSKA (reference sequence). V lost 4 bases and J 3 bases, leaving 13 bases between the germline ends. The CDR3 is 14 amino acids. This CDR3 reads CSAKFSGDYNEQFF. The CDR3, as DNA: TGCAGTGCTAAATTTAGCGGCGACTACAATGAGCAGTTCTTC.

This clonotype was recorded a few times. The chain couples TRBV28 to TRBJ2-3, with no clear D. CDR1 MDHEN and CDR2 SYDVKM come from the germline V gene. Deletions cut 6 bases from V and 0 bases from J, with 16 bases between. CDR3 length equals 16 residues. The CDR3 nucleotides read TGTGCCAGCAGCCGTTTGGGTTATGATAGCACAGATACGCAGTATTTT. It yields the protein CASSRLGYDSTDTQYF.

Here the CDR3 reads CASSSGNQPQHF. Here the CDR3 DNA reads TGTGCCAGCAGTTCGGGCAATCAGCCCCAGCATTTT. The J gene is TRBJ1-5, the V gene TRBV28; unclear D gene. Germline V gene data show CDR1 as MDHEN and CDR2 as SYDVKM. Trimming cost V 4 bases and J 2 bases, with 3 bases left between them. This CDR3 contains 12 residues.

The chain links TRBV6-1 to TRBJ1-6; D is ambiguous. The germline V gene has CDR1 MNHNS and CDR2 SASEGT. The CDR3 has 16 residues. With 6 bases removed from V and 0 bases from J, the gap between germline ends came to 12 bases. CDR3 residues: CASSIQAHSYNSPLHF. CDR3 DNA: TGTGCCAGCAGCATCCAGGCCCACTCCTATAATTCACCCCTCCACTTT.

The V gene is TRBV11-2, the J gene TRBJ1-1; TRBD1 might be the D (5 bases). This CDR3 is built from 13 residues. The germline gives CDR1 SGHAT, CDR2 FQNNGV. V was clipped by 2 bases and J by 11 bases, with 15 bases between them. In nucleotides, the CDR3 is TGTGCCAGCAGCTTAACCCAATCTAGGGACGCTTTCTTT. It translates to CASSLTQSRDAFF.

The J gene is TRBJ1-2, the V gene TRBV2; a weak D match, TRBD1 (5 bases). This CDR3 region has 13 residues. Germline loops: CDR1 SNHLY, CDR2 FYNNEI. Trimming removed 6 bases from V and 3 bases from J, with 11 bases in between. The CDR3 coding sequence is TGTGCCAGCAGCGCGGAGGGACACTATGGCTACACCTTC. This translates into CASSAEGHYGYTF.

The chain combines TRBV20-1 with TRBJ1-5, with D perhaps matching TRBD1 (6 bases). The germline V gene encodes CDR1 DFQATT and CDR2 SNEGSKA (reference sequence). The V end was cut by 4 bases, the J end by 3 bases, with 13 bases between. CDR3 length: 14 amino acids. The CDR3 region has the DNA TGCAGTGCTACATGGGGGGCTCTCAATCAGCCCCAGCATTTT. It yields the protein CSATWGALNQPQHF.

This clonotype showed up just a few times. The chain uses TRBV20-1 and TRBJ1-6, with no clear D. Germline values: CDR1 DFQATT, CDR2 SNEGSKA (reference sequence). Trimming took 8 bases from V and 9 from J, leaving 17 bases between them. This CDR3 region has 13 residues. CDR3 bases: TGCAGTTGCTCCCAATCACCTCCTTCACCCCTCCACTTT. Protein product: CSCSQSPPSPLHF.

This clonotype was recorded a few times. Here the CDR3 reads CASSHTGSQPQHF. The CDR3 region has the DNA TGTGCCAGCAGCCACACGGGCAGTCAGCCCCAGCATTTT. This chain joins TRBV7-2 and TRBJ1-5; no reliable D call. Trimming stripped 5 bases from V and 6 bases from J, with 11 bases between. The CDR3 is 13 amino acids. Germline CDR1 SGHTA, CDR2 FQGNSA.

The genes are TRBV7-3 and TRBJ2-6; D remains unclear. Trimming cost V 5 bases and J 1 base, with 12 bases left between them. The CDR3 is made up of 16 amino acids. Germline loops: CDR1 SGHTA, CDR2 FQGTGA. The CDR3 nucleotides read TGTGCCAGCAGCAGCTTGGGTTCTTCTGGGGCCAACGTCCTGACTTTC. Its protein product is CASSSLGSSGANVLTF.

V gene TRBV19 combines with J gene TRBJ2-1, with 7 positions matching TRBD2. Per the germline V gene, CDR1 is LNHDA and CDR2 is SQIVND (reference sequence). Germline trimming cut 10 bases from V and 8 bases from J; bases unmatched to any gene: 20. The CDR3 covers 16 residues. The CDR3: CAIKTTPTGGGDEQFF. CDR3 in DNA: TGTGCCATTAAAACTACCCCGACTGGCGGGGGTGATGAGCAGTTCTTC.

V is TRBV30 and J is TRBJ2-2; TRBD2 matches at 12 bases. CDR3 length equals 19 residues. CDR1 is GTSNPN and CDR2 is SVGIG in the germline V gene (reference sequence). J lost 6 bases, V lost 2 bases, and 16 bases had no gene match. Here the CDR3 reads CAWSSGGLAGGKGAGELFF. The CDR3 nucleotides are TGTGCCTGGAGTAGTGGTGGCCTAGCGGGAGGGAAGGGGGCCGGGGAGCTGTTTTTT.

The chain employs TRBV5-1 and TRBJ1-5; perhaps TRBD1 as D (5 bases). There are 15 residues in the CDR3. Germline CDR1 SGHRS, CDR2 YFSETQ. The ends were cut back, 3 bases at V and 4 bases at J, with 14 bases in the middle. In DNA, the CDR3 is TGCGCCAGCAGCTCGGGGGACGGACGTAATCAGCCCCAGCATTTT. Translation: CASSSGDGRNQPQHF.

The genes are TRBV4-2 and TRBJ1-2; 12 bases map to TRBD1. V was clipped by 1 base and J by 3 bases; unmatched bases: 3. CDR3 length: 16 amino acids. Looked up from germline, CDR1 is LGHNA and CDR2 is YNFKEQ. Here the CDR3 reads CASSQAGTGGDYGYTF. CDR3 in DNA: TGTGCCAGCAGCCAAGCCGGGACAGGGGGCGACTATGGCTACACCTTC.

This clonotype has more than one count but fewer than ten. This chain uses TRBV6-1 with TRBJ2-5; a possible D gene is TRBD1 (5 bases). Trimming cost V 3 bases and J 5 bases, with 10 bases left between them. Per the germline V gene, CDR1 is MNHNS and CDR2 is SASEGT. This CDR3 has 13 residues. The DNA of the CDR3 is TGTGCCAGCAGTGACTCAGGGTTCGAGACCCAGTACTTC. Translating gives CASSDSGFETQYF.

The chain joins TRBV25-1 to TRBJ2-5; 10 nucleotides line up with TRBD2. V was clipped by 5 bases and J by 7 bases; unmatched bases: 16. The length of the CDR3 is 17 residues. Germline V gene lookup returns CDR1 MGHDK and CDR2 SYGVNS. In DNA form, the CDR3 reads TGTGCCAGCAGTACTTCTAGCGGGAGTACCCCCAGCTTGACCCAGTACTTC. Its protein product is CASSTSSGSTPSLTQYF.

The chain couples TRBV10-3 to TRBJ2-1; D is perhaps TRBD1 (6 bases). The CDR3 sequence is 13 residues long. The V and J ends lost 9 bases and 4 bases respectively, with 13 bases between them. The germline gives CDR1 ENHRY, CDR2 SYGVKD. The CDR3 DNA sequence: TGTGCCATACAGGGTTCGGGATACAATGAGCAGTTCTTC. It is translated as CAIQGSGYNEQFF.